This TCR beta chain comes out of a study of cytomegalovirus exposure and HLA in healthy donors. Primers for the PCR totalled 60 Vbeta and 13 Jbeta. Assay: immunoSEQ multiplex PCR; the TCRdb copy retains only in-frame clones and omits some. The sample comprises 150,000 to 200,000 clones, roughly 80% of which are singletons, and approximately 1.4% rests with the top ten. Trimming shortened V by 1 base and J by 7 bases, and 10 bases separated the two germline ends. This CDR3 contains 13 residues. CDR1 is KGHSH, CDR2 LQKENI, per germline. The TCR originated in a woman younger than 45 in good health and CMV-seronegative. Sequenced material: PBMCs. The chain carries TRBV18 and TRBJ1-2; possibly TRBD1 for D (6 bases). This CDR3 is CASSPQGEFGYTF. CDR3 bases: TGTGCCAGCTCACCACAGGGGGAGTTTGGCTACACCTTC.